This T cell receptor beta chain was obtained from a study of T cell changes during pregnancy in multiple sclerosis. CDR3 length: 16 amino acids. The V segment lost 1 base and the J segment 3 bases; nucleotides outside the gene matches: 5. CDR1 SGHVS and CDR2 FQNEAQ come from the germline V gene. Some clones are missing from TCRdb's copy, which holds only in-frame ones; the method was immunoSEQ multiplex PCR. The table records around 41,000 clones, about 90% of them present only once. The source is a female donor in good health, enrolled as a control in a pregnancy study. The sample consisted of CD4+ T cells from peripheral blood mononuclear cells, taken in the third trimester of pregnancy. The chain is built from TRBV7-8 and TRBJ2-7, with 11 bases matching TRBD2. The CDR3 sequence is CASSLVFTSGSYEQYF. The DNA for the CDR3 is TGTGCCAGCAGCTTAGTCTTTACTAGCGGGAGCTACGAGCAGTACTTC. Looking up the rest from reference TRBV7-8 and TRBJ2-7 gives the full variable domain: GAGVSQSPRYKVAKRGQDVALRCDPISGHVSLFWYQQALGQGPEFLTYFQNEAQLDKSGLPSDRFFAERPEGSVSTLKIQRTQQEDSAVYLCASSLVFTSGSYEQYFGPGTRLTVT.